This T cell receptor beta chain was identified in a study of T cell changes during pregnancy in multiple sclerosis. Generated by immunoSEQ multiplex PCR, the TCRdb table keeps only in-frame clones and is missing some. The sample yields about 100,000 clones, 90% seen once. Trimming took 6 bases from V and 0 from J; bases not matched to a gene: 5. The CDR3 length is 14 residues. In germline, CDR1 is SGHRS, CDR2 YFSETQ. This sequence was found in a female donor in good health, enrolled as a control in a pregnancy study. The starting material was peripheral blood, obtained in the second trimester of pregnancy. V gene TRBV5-1 combines with J gene TRBJ1-1; 7 nucleotides match TRBD1. Here the CDR3 DNA reads TGCGCCAGCACTGGGACAGCCCTGAACACTGAAGCTTTCTTT. Amino acid sequence: CASTGTALNTEAFF.